The text below deals with one T cell receptor beta chain. This entry is derived from a study of blood T cell repertoires in COVID-19. Study-wide background: Researchers got acute and convalescent COVID-19 samples from the United States, Italy and Spain. T cells, B-cell-depleted T cells, or PBMCs provided the cDNA or gDNA that served as material.

As originally analysed: Estimation of nucleated cell counts was performed using reference gene primer amplification. Sequencing was performed with immunoSEQ multiplex PCR; in TCRdb, only in-frame clones are kept and a portion is missing. V and J calls and clone size are as listed in that table; D and trimming were resolved from the DNA. The sample has tens of thousands of clones, roughly 87% seen once. The germline V and J ends were trimmed by 1 base and 5 bases, with 21 bases remaining between them. The CDR3 is made up of 18 amino acids. Per the germline V gene, CDR1 is GTSNPN and CDR2 is SVGIG (reference sequence).

The chain combines TRBV30 with TRBJ1-6; D perhaps matches TRBD1 (5 bases). The sequenced sample consisted of peripheral blood. This clonotype originated in a man in his sixties with active COVID-19. CDR3 region: CAWSAGLGRGRDNSPLHF. The CDR3 DNA is TGTGCCTGGAGTGCAGGATTAGGGAGGGGCCGCGATAATTCACCCCTCCACTTT. The full variable domain, rest sourced from reference TRBV30 and TRBJ1-6, is SQTIHQWPATLVQPVGSPLSLECTVEGTSNPNLYWYRQAAGRGLQLLFYSVGIGQISSEVPQNLSASRPQDRQFILSSKKLLLSDSGFYLCAWSAGLGRGRDNSPLHFGNGTRLTVT.